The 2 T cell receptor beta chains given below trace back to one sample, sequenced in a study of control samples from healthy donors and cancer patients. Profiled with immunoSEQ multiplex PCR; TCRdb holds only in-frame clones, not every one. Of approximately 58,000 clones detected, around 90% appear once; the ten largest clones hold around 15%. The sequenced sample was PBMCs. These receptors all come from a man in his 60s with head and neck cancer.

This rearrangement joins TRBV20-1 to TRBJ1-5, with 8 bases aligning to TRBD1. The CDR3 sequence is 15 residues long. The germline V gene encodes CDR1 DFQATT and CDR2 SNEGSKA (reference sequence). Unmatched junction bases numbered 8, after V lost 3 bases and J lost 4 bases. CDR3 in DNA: TGCAGTGCTAGTATGACAGGGGAGTTTAATCAGCCCCAGCATTTT. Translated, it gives CSASMTGEFNQPQHF.

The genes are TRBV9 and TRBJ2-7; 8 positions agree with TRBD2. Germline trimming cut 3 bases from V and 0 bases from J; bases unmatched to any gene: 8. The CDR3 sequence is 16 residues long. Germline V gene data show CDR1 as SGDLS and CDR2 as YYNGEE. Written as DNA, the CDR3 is TGTGCCAGCAGCGCCCCTCCCGGGGGGGACTCCTACGAGCAGTACTTC. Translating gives CASSAPPGGDSYEQYF.